This paragraph reports one T cell receptor beta chain. In its sample, this clone was seen once. What this receptor recognizes is not known. Per-base quality was not reported, and no clone a single base away is much larger than it. Receptor libraries were prepared by the immunoSEQ multiplex PCR assay. As for how the authors treated the data: A statistical classification framework was developed to diagnose cytomegalovirus status using the catalog of TCR beta chain sequences. TCRdb stores this immuneACCESS table with in-frame sequences only. Part of the clones is absent; in the studies checked, under half of the shortfall reflects unresolved V genes, and no reason is known for the rest. V and J calls and clone size come straight from that table; D and trimming were deduced from the DNA. This sample has about 66,000 clones in its table, and 95% to 98% of those were observed once. Clones ranked in the top ten supply roughly 1.6% of the sample.

Separate from the approximately 700-subject first cohort, the validation cohort of roughly 120 subjects was the group to which the donors belonged. The germline V gene specifies KGHSH as CDR1 and LQKENI as CDR2. Trimming takes 6 bases off V and 11 bases off J; junction bases not matched to a gene: 12. Taken from cysteine to phenylalanine, the CDR3 has 14 residues. Only the CDR3 part of the read is kept: 42 bases, read in frame from the first base. The data were obtained in a study of cytomegalovirus exposure and HLA in healthy donors (dated by TCRdb to about 2017). The study in broad terms: A later analysis indicated that the 95 to 150 validation repertoires were generated on the platform also employed for the roughly 730 repertoires of the first cohort. The study aimed to test whether signatures of past pathogen exposure could be identified by cataloging public T cell receptors. In addition to the first cohort of about 650 subjects, a separate validation cohort of over 90 different subjects was used. High-throughput TCR immunosequencing, statistical association of individual TCRs with disease status, and machine learning were combined to predict cytomegalovirus infection status. Results and caveats for the whole study, not just this receptor: Subsequent analysis determined that TCRs grouped into clusters in the first cohort also showed a tendency toward co-occurrence across the roughly 110 validation repertoires, and approximately 93% of cluster scores exceeded 0. The validation cohort had no HLA typing available for a later analysis, so co-occurrence within that cohort was assessed over all 130 or so repertoires. While some public TCRs were present in many individuals, most TCR sequences turned up only very rarely across donors. Three of the identified cytomegalovirus-associated TCR beta chains were confirmed in vitro to be specific for cytomegalovirus antigens. According to the authors, the approach could potentially be generalized to other disease states and immunological phenotypes. In both the original and validation cohorts, the classifier was reported to diagnose cytomegalovirus status with high specificity and sensitivity. A total of about 150 TCR beta chains were listed by the study as associated with cytomegalovirus.

The chain joins TRBV18 to TRBJ1-1; 10 bases in the junction line up with TRBD1. The clonotype comes from a woman younger than 30 in good health and CMV-seropositive. The sequencing sample was made of PBMCs. For the CDR3, the sequence is CASSFGQGGIGAFF. At the DNA level, the sequence is TGTGCCAGCTCGTTCGGACAGGGGGGGATTGGGGCTTTCTTT.